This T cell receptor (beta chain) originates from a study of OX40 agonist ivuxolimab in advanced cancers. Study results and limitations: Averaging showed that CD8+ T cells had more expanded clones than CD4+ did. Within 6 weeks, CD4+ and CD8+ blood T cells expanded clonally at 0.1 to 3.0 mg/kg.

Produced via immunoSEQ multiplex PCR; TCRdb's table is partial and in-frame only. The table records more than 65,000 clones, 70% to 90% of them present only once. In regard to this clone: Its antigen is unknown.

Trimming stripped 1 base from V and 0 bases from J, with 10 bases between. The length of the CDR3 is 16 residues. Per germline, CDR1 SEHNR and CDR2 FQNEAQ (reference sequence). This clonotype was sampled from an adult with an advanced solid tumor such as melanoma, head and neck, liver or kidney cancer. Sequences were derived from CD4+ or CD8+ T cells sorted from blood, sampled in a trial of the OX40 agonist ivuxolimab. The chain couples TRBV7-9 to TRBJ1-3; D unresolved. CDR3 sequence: CASSLDTDGSGNTIYF. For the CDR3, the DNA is TGTGCCAGCAGCTTAGATACCGACGGCTCTGGAAACACCATATATTTT.